Following are 22 T cell receptor beta chains from one sample sequenced in a study of blood T cell repertoires in COVID-19. TCRdb's table, derived via immunoSEQ multiplex PCR, lists solely in-frame clones and lacks some. The data contain about 69,000 clones, over 75% of them seen just once; the ten biggest clones take up over 2.5%. Sequencing was done on a sample of peripheral blood. The receptors shown here come from a man older than 75 with acute or convalescent COVID-19.

The rearrangement joins TRBV24-1 to TRBJ2-5; the match to TRBD2 covers 8 bases. Germline V lookup: CDR1 KGHDR, CDR2 SFDVKD. CDR3 length equals 13 residues. The trim removed 10 bases at V and 3 bases at J, leaving 6 bases unmatched. CDR3 protein: CATSGGQEETQYF. DNA for the CDR3: TGTGCCACAAGCGGGGGACAAGAAGAGACCCAGTACTTC.

The V gene is TRBV7-2, the J gene TRBJ2-2; 9 bases map to TRBD2. CDR3 length: 15 residues. Germline assignment: CDR1 SGHTA and CDR2 FQGNSA. After removal of 4 bases from V and 2 bases from J, the junction contained 2 bases not matched to a gene. The CDR3 loop reads CASSSSGVNTGELFF. The CDR3 DNA is TGTGCCAGCAGCTCTAGCGGGGTCAACACCGGGGAGCTGTTTTTT.

This chain connects TRBV28 to TRBJ1-1; the D is unclear. Germline V gene lookup returns CDR1 MDHEN and CDR2 SYDVKM. Trimming cost V 6 bases and J 8 bases, with 13 bases left between them. CDR3 length: 12 residues. DNA for the CDR3: TGTGCCAGCAGGATCGGGGTCTCGGAAGCTTTCTTT. This translates into CASRIGVSEAFF. The full variable domain, completed using reference TRBV28 and TRBJ1-1, is DVKVTQSSRYLVKRTGEKVFLECVQDMDHENMFWYRQDPGLGLRLIYFSYDVKMKEKGDIPEGYSVSREKKERFSLILESASTNQTSMYLCASRIGVSEAFFGQGTRLTVV.

The chain is built from TRBV18 and TRBJ1-2; perhaps TRBD1 as D (6 bases). The V and J ends lost 3 bases and 8 bases respectively, with 19 bases between them. The CDR3 extends over 15 amino acids. The V gene's germline CDR1 is KGHSH and CDR2 LQKENI. As DNA, the CDR3 is TGTGCCAGCTCACCCCTTGCCGCGGGGGCTGACGGCTACACCTTC. This codes for CASSPLAAGADGYTF.

This clone was detected a few times. V is TRBV30 and J is TRBJ1-6; no clear D. The CDR3 runs 17 residues. Germline CDR1 GTSNPN, CDR2 SVGIG (reference sequence). V lost 0 bases, J lost 0 bases, and 12 bases lay in between. The CDR3 sequence: CAWSVDRLSSYNSPLHF. The DNA of the CDR3 is TGTGCCTGGAGTGTTGACCGACTCAGCTCCTATAATTCACCCCTCCACTTT.

This rearrangement joins TRBV5-1 to TRBJ1-6; the D gene is possibly TRBD1 (5 bases). The CDR3 extends over 14 amino acids. Germline CDR1 reads SGHRS; CDR2 reads YFSETQ. V lost 3 bases, J lost 9 bases, and 13 bases lay in between. The CDR3 DNA reads TGCGCCAGCAGCTCGCAGGGTGGTCCTTCACCCCTCCACTTT. Its translation: CASSSQGGPSPLHF.

V and J are TRBV6-6 and TRBJ1-1, with D possibly matching TRBD1 (5 bases). The germline CDR1 and CDR2 sequences are MNHNY and SVGAGI (reference sequence). The CDR3 contains 16 residues. V lost 5 bases to trimming and J lost 0 bases, with 16 bases between them. In nucleotides, the CDR3 is TGTGCCAGCAGTCTTGGGAACGTACAGGTGAACACTGAAGCTTTCTTT. This translates into CASSLGNVQVNTEAFF.

This chain connects TRBV19 to TRBJ2-3; 9 positions match TRBD2. Germline-derived CDR1 and CDR2 are LNHDA and SQIVND (reference sequence). The CDR3 has 14 residues. V trimming: 7 bases; J trimming: 0 bases; junction bases outside the gene matches: 2. The CDR3 loop reads CASKLAGSTDTQYF. The CDR3 nucleotides are TGTGCCAGTAAACTAGCGGGTAGCACAGATACGCAGTATTTT.

V is TRBV6-5 and J is TRBJ2-7; 9 nucleotides line up with TRBD2. Germline lookup yields CDR1 MNHEY and CDR2 SVGAGI. V was clipped by 6 bases and J by 5 bases; unmatched bases: 8. The CDR3 length is 14 residues. CDR3 loop: CASRPGLAFHEQYF. The CDR3 nucleotides read TGTGCCAGCAGGCCGGGACTAGCATTCCACGAGCAGTACTTC.

V is TRBV9 and J is TRBJ2-1, with 7 bases lining up with TRBD2. J lost 2 bases, V lost 0 bases, and 14 bases had no gene match. The V gene's germline CDR1 is SGDLS and CDR2 YYNGEE. The CDR3 is made up of 19 amino acids. The CDR3 DNA follows: TGTGCCAGCAGCGTAGGACCCCCCAACGCGGGAGAACCCTACAATGAGCAGTTCTTC. It codes for CASSVGPPNAGEPYNEQFF.

J is TRBJ2-6 and V is TRBV11-3, with D tentatively TRBD2 (5 bases). CDR1 is SGHNT and CDR2 is YENEEA in the germline V gene. CDR3 size: 16 residues. The V end lost 5 bases, the J end lost 0 bases, and 11 bases lay between the germline ends. The chain's CDR3 is CASSKIGSSGANVLTF. The DNA of the CDR3 is TGTGCCAGCAGCAAGATTGGGAGCTCTGGGGCCAACGTCCTGACTTTC.

V and J are TRBV2 and TRBJ2-2; possible D gene TRBD2, 5 bases. Deletions cut 4 bases from V and 4 bases from J, with 10 bases between. CDR3 length equals 14 residues. Germline-derived CDR1 and CDR2 are SNHLY and FYNNEI. The chain's CDR3 is CASSGSEGTGELFF. The CDR3 nucleotides are TGTGCCAGCAGTGGTAGCGAGGGCACCGGGGAGCTGTTTTTT. Variable domain in full (rest from reference TRBV2 and TRBJ2-2): EPEVTQTPSHQVTQMGQEVILRCVPISNHLYFYWYRQILGQKVEFLVSFYNNEISEKSEIFDDQFSVERPDGSNFTLKIRSTKLEDSAMYFCASSGSEGTGELFFGEGSRLTVL.

The chain joins TRBV27 to TRBJ2-1; 10 bases map to TRBD2. Germline V gene lookup returns CDR1 MNHEY and CDR2 SMNVEV (reference sequence). V gave up 3 bases and J gave up 10 bases; unmatched junction bases: 9. The CDR3 is 15 residues long. The CDR3 reads CASSFSGRAPREQFF. The DNA for the CDR3 is TGTGCCAGCAGTTTCAGCGGGAGGGCCCCCAGGGAGCAGTTCTTC.

V is TRBV24-1 and J is TRBJ1-1, with 7 bases identical to TRBD1. Germline CDR1 is KGHDR and CDR2 is SFDVKD. The CDR3 has 13 amino acids. With 5 bases clipped from V and 4 bases from J, the junction kept 3 bases outside the gene matches. For the CDR3, the DNA is TGTGCCACCAGTGTATCAGGGGGCACTGAAGCTTTCTTT. It codes for CATSVSGGTEAFF.

The J gene is TRBJ1-2, the V gene TRBV25-1, with D possibly matching TRBD1 (5 bases). Germline V gene data show CDR1 as MGHDK and CDR2 as SYGVNS. This CDR3 has 17 amino acids. V was shortened by 3 bases and J by 5 bases, with 22 bases between the two germline ends. CDR3 DNA sequence: TGTGCCAGCAGTGATAGGTCCCTGACAGCTAACTCGTATGGCTACACCTTC. This sequence encodes CASSDRSLTANSYGYTF.

The J gene is TRBJ2-5, the V gene TRBV7-7; 7 positions match TRBD2. The CDR3 covers 13 residues. CDR1 and CDR2 (germline): SSHAT, FNYEAQ (reference sequence). J lost 4 bases, V lost 5 bases, and 4 bases had no gene match. The DNA for the CDR3 is TGTGCCAGCAGCCCTCCGGGAGGAGAGACCCAGTACTTC. This gives the protein CASSPPGGETQYF.

The CDR3 is CASTLAEKSYNEQFF. The DNA of the CDR3 is TGTGCCAGCACTCTAGCGGAAAAATCCTACAATGAGCAGTTCTTC. The rearrangement joins TRBV2 to TRBJ2-1; TRBD2 agrees at 7 bases. The germline V gene encodes CDR1 SNHLY and CDR2 FYNNEI. V gave up 7 bases and J gave up 1 base; unmatched junction bases: 7. The CDR3 totals 15 residues.

The chain joins TRBV7-6 to TRBJ1-5; D may be TRBD1 (6 bases). The CDR3 length is 16 residues. The germline CDR1 and CDR2 sequences are SGHVS and FNYEAQ. The V and J ends lost 8 bases and 0 bases respectively, with 17 bases between them. Here the CDR3 DNA reads TGTGCCAGCGGGAGAGGGGCAGGGGATAGCAATCAGCCCCAGCATTTT. Protein sequence: CASGRGAGDSNQPQHF.

The genes are TRBV10-1 and TRBJ2-1, with TRBD2 matching over 11 bases. After removal of 8 bases from V and 5 bases from J, the junction contained 5 bases not matched to a gene. There are 14 residues in the CDR3. Germline CDR1 and CDR2: WNHNN and SYGVQD (reference sequence). DNA of the CDR3: TGCGCCAGCCTCGGGACTAGCGGTCACAATGAGCAGTTCTTC. Translation: CASLGTSGHNEQFF.

The chain carries TRBV30 and TRBJ2-5, with D possibly matching TRBD2 (6 bases). V shed 0 bases and J shed 4 bases, with 12 bases lying between them. The CDR3 totals 14 residues. Germline V gives CDR1 GTSNPN, CDR2 SVGIG (reference sequence). CDR3 in amino acids: CAWSVRGGGETQYF. DNA for the CDR3: TGTGCCTGGAGTGTACGGGGAGGAGGAGAGACCCAGTACTTC.

The CDR3 here is CASSLIGGVGEQYF. CDR3 DNA sequence: TGTGCCAGCAGCTTAATCGGCGGGGTGGGCGAGCAGTACTTC. This rearrangement joins TRBV7-9 to TRBJ2-7; the D gene is possibly TRBD2 (6 bases). The V end was cut by 2 bases, the J end by 6 bases, with 14 bases between. This CDR3 spans 14 amino acids. Germline V gene lookup returns CDR1 SEHNR and CDR2 FQNEAQ (reference sequence).

The chain carries TRBV10-3 and TRBJ2-3, with D possibly being TRBD2 (5 bases). The CDR3 runs 14 residues. Germline CDR1 and CDR2: ENHRY and SYGVKD. V was cut by 2 bases and J by 2 bases, with 8 bases left in between. The CDR3 sequence: CAISEGADTDTQYF. The DNA of the CDR3 is TGTGCCATCAGTGAGGGAGCGGACACAGATACGCAGTATTTT.